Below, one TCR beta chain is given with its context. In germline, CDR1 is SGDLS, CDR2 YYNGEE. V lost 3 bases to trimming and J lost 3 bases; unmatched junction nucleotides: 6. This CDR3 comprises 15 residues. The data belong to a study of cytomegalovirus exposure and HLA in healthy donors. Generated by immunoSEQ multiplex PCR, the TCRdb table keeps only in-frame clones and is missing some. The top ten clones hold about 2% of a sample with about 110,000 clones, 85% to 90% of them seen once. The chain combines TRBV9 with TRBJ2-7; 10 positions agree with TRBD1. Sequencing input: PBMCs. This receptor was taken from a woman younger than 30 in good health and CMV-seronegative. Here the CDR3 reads CASSGKGDRGYEQYF. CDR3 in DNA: TGTGCCAGCAGCGGCAAGGGGGACAGGGGCTACGAGCAGTACTTC.